This T cell receptor beta chain comes out of a study of molecular identifiers for immune sequencing clone quantification. Overall study: With replicates, the RNA of about 20,000 or 100,000 naive CD8 cells was split five ways and four were sequenced.

Naive CD8 T cells were sorted, and the gate applied was CD8+CD4-CCR7+CD45RA+. Concerning this clonotype itself: The antigen is not known. Possible read error: a much larger clone is one base away.

Study-wide results and caveats: Clones above 20 RNA copies held over 98% of effector molecules, under 1% in naive cells.

Generation of bulk TCR libraries relied on previously described methods and listed TCR primers. MiXCR was run by TCRdb on the PCR reads, yielding one entry per CDR3 protein. The sample carries some 59,000 distinct CDR3 sequences, about 23% recorded once. The sequenced material came from naive CD8+ T cells from blood, with Jurkat cell RNA spiked in. Subset in this sample: FACS-sorted CD8+CD4-CCR7+CD45RA+ naive T cells. The TCR comes from a human donor in good health. Some libraries in this study had Jurkat cell RNA spiked in.

This CDR3 is CASSGGTGGGKAEALF. CDR3 nucleotides: TGTGCCAGCAGCGGCGGGACAGGGGGCGGGAAGGCTGAAGCTTTATTT. This sequence joins TRBV9 and TRBJ1-1, with 12 bases identical to TRBD1. This CDR3 spans 16 amino acids. Germline V gene data show CDR1 as SGDLS and CDR2 as YYNGEE.